This T cell receptor (beta chain) comes out of a study of blood T cell repertoires in COVID-19 (dated by TCRdb to 2020 to 2021). As for the study more broadly: Samples from collaborators originated in the United States, Italy and Spain and spanned both the acute and convalescent phases of COVID-19. The repertoires were released in a freely available public database meant as a resource for research on the immune response to SARS-CoV-2. The material from the prospective study consisted of cDNA or gDNA derived from T cells, B-cell-depleted T cells, or PBMCs. Where available, HLA class I and class II types were obtained from metadata supplied by the sample provider rather than from assay-based typing. A de-identified subject ID, COVID-19 status, age in years and sex were almost always included in the sample metadata. The samples were drawn from the first 160 participants of the ongoing ImmuneRACE study and from 1,200 or so subjects provided by 6 global collaborators. Subjects who had been exposed to COVID-19, were actively infected with it, or had recovered from it provided the deeply sampled blood TCRbeta repertoires that made up the dataset. Results and caveats for the whole study, not just this receptor: The amount of clinical and demographic metadata varied by source and participant and was provided uncurated.

Participants in the prospective study were enrolled through a virtual design, were aged about 18 to 90 years, and lived in 24 United States geographic areas. In the prospective study, cohorts were assigned on the basis of participant-reported clinical history obtained from a screening survey and a study questionnaire. Exposed participants had been in contact with someone with a PCR-confirmed or clinician-diagnosed COVID-19 case within 2 weeks of study entry. Mobile phlebotomists in the prospective study collected whole blood, serum and a nasopharyngeal or oropharyngeal swab from every participant. Prospective study participants could optionally give additional blood draws and questionnaires over a roughly two-month period. Before DNA extraction, prospective study blood samples were shipped either frozen or at room temperature. From cysteine to phenylalanine, the CDR3 is 14 amino acids long. CDR3 DNA is the only sequence kept; it has 42 bases, read in frame from the first base. Via the germline V gene, CDR1 is SGHRS and CDR2 YFSETQ. A distance of 7 bases separates the germline ends of V and J, which lose 0 bases and 1 base respectively.

As concerns this clone: This receptor's antigen is unknown. Base qualities are missing; no much larger clone stands one base away.

TCRbeta CDR3 regions were amplified from genomic DNA using the immunoSEQ Assay, a bias-controlled multiplex PCR. As for how the authors treated the data: Nucleated cell counts per sample were estimated from amplification of reference gene primers within the assay. Sequence reads were collapsed and filtered to measure the absolute abundance of every unique TCRbeta CDR3 rearrangement. For each sample, productive Simpson clonality was calculated as the square root of Simpson's diversity index over productive rearrangements. Sourced from immuneACCESS, this table was stored by TCRdb with only in-frame sequences that have V and J called. A share of the clones is absent; for the studies checked, an unresolved V gene accounts for under half, and the remainder has no known explanation. V and J calls and clone size come straight from that table; D and trimming were deduced from the DNA. The sample table lists roughly 140,000 clones, approximately 84% of them with a count of one. Jointly, the top ten make up 1.5% to 2% of the sample.

The sample comprised PBMCs or T cells enriched from blood (not recorded which). The sequence came from a woman aged 18 to 35 who had been exposed to COVID-19. The V gene is TRBV5-1 and the J gene is TRBJ1-2; TRBD1 might be the D gene, on 5 matching bases. The CDR3 sequence is CASSLADINYGYTF. The nucleotide sequence reads as follows: TGCGCCAGCAGCTTGGCGGACATTAACTATGGCTACACCTTC.